This T cell receptor (beta chain) was captured in a study of cytomegalovirus exposure and HLA in healthy donors. Background on the study: Approximately 180 million T cells yielded about 120 million unique TCR beta sequences, as an earlier analysis found.

PCR primers comprised 60 Vbeta and 13 Jbeta primers. TCRdb keeps only in-frame clones here, not all; method: immunoSEQ multiplex PCR. The profile shows about 120,000 clones, about 10% of them singletons. In this sample, this clone turned up a few times. Looked up from germline, CDR1 is ENHRY and CDR2 is SYGVKD. V lost 4 bases, J lost 4 bases, and 4 bases stayed unmatched. The CDR3 contains 14 residues. This clonotype was obtained from a young woman in good health and CMV-seropositive. The chain carries TRBV10-3 and TRBJ2-3; 8 nucleotides match TRBD2. Sequencing was done on a sample of PBMCs. The CDR3 DNA is TGTGCCATCAGTGGGCGGGAGGCGGCAGATACGCAGTATTTT. Translated: CAISGREAADTQYF.